These T cell receptor beta chains were read from a single sample in a study of T cell repertoires in cytomegalovirus infection. TCRdb called the reads again in MiXCR, with one record for every CDR3 protein. The data contain some 150,000 distinct CDR3 sequences, around a quarter of them singletons. The source material was PBMCs. The receptors here all came from a human donor in good health (CMV status not recorded). Some clones in this sample may be carry-over from other donors' samples. The conserved cysteine and the conserved F or W are not part of the CDR3 here. For some rows the clone size is stated as once, few or many, or as a class when expanded; others skip it.

V gene	clone size	J gene	CDR3 length	CDR3 protein
TRBV10-3	-	TRBJ1-5	12	AIFARESNQPQH
TRBV5-1	-	TRBJ1-2	12	ASSFRQAPESYT
TRBV15	-	TRBJ2-3	13	ATSGLGGPADTQY
TRBV20-1	-	TRBJ2-5	11	SAIPESQETQY
TRBV7-2	many	TRBJ1-1	13	ASSLALGGNTEAF
TRBV5-6	once	TRBJ2-1	16	ASGGASGGHTGYNEQF
TRBV19	-	TRBJ2-7	12	ASSVDRNSYEQY
TRBV24-1	-	TRBJ2-3	12	ATTGGTSTDTQY
TRBV20-1	-	TRBJ2-7	13	SARDGTSGPHEQY
TRBV2	few	TRBJ1-1	12	ASTFGTGETEAF
TRBV7-2	medium-sized	TRBJ1-1	12	ASSKTGGNTEAF
TRBV7-2	few	TRBJ2-7	14	ASSLGRTGSGGEQY
TRBV12-3/TRBV12-4	few	TRBJ1-1	11	ASTFYGGAEAF
TRBV7-2	many	TRBJ2-5	14	ASSKAGGGRQETQY
TRBV5-5	-	TRBJ2-7	12	ASSLALAPYEQY
TRBV28	-	TRBJ2-7	11	ASSLSGADEQY
TRBV7-2	many	TRBJ2-1	10	ASSRRAGEQF
TRBV28	few	TRBJ1-2	12	ASTITTGVYGYT
TRBV28	-	TRBJ1-5	9	ASGEDQPQH
TRBV28	-	TRBJ2-7	13	ASTPRRRISYEQY
TRBV7-2	few	TRBJ2-2	14	ASSLGAGPGTGELF
TRBV12-3/TRBV12-4	-	TRBJ1-4	13	ASSLDGSTNEKLF
TRBV11-2	few	TRBJ1-1	12	ASSSDGQNTEAF
TRBV7-2	many	TRBJ1-1	12	ASSSTPGVTEAF
TRBV2	few	TRBJ1-6	9	ASSADSPLH
TRBV29-1	many	TRBJ1-1	12	SVESDSGNTEAF
TRBV5-1	few	TRBJ1-2	11	ASSLATGRGYT
TRBV29-1	-	TRBJ1-1	12	SVDVQGVNTEAF
TRBV27	-	TRBJ2-6	12	ASSFMSGANVLT
TRBV11-2	many	TRBJ2-2	13	ASSFELAATGELF
TRBV7-2	many	TRBJ1-4	13	ASSLLQGANEKLF
TRBV7-2	many	TRBJ1-2	13	ASTQVRRSNYGYT
TRBV7-6	-	TRBJ2-7	14	ASSLANSGSVDEQY
TRBV28	-	TRBJ2-7	15	ASRGTSGGAGSYEQY
TRBV7-6	-	TRBJ2-1	12	ASSLGRQTNEQF
TRBV28	-	TRBJ1-1	11	ASSVLPGQGAF
TRBV7-9	few	TRBJ1-1	11	ASSLTGGSEAF
TRBV7-6	few	TRBJ2-7	12	ASSFVGQGNEQY
TRBV19	-	TRBJ2-7	12	ASSSPIGGYEQY
TRBV29-1	few	TRBJ2-7	12	SVVLRQGAYEQY
TRBV7-2	-	TRBJ2-6	14	ASSLAGRSGANVLT
TRBV20-1	-	TRBJ1-4	13	SVSGFRGKEEKLF
TRBV6-1	many	TRBJ2-3	8	ASKDYTQY
TRBV9	many	TRBJ2-1	11	ASSVAGYNEQF
TRBV29-1	-	TRBJ1-2	11	SVEVAELYGYT
TRBV28	-	TRBJ1-5	13	ASTPIGRSGQPQH
TRBV7-3	many	TRBJ2-1	16	ASSLGGRGSSSYNEQF
TRBV7-6	many	TRBJ2-1	13	ASSLILAGYNEQF
TRBV10-3	-	TRBJ1-2	11	AISGDAQGGYT
TRBV12-3/TRBV12-4	-	TRBJ1-5	12	ASSLQGRNQPQH
TRBV29-1	-	TRBJ2-3	12	SVEDQAFTDTQY
TRBV6-2/TRBV6-3	-	TRBJ2-7	13	ASSWTSGTSYEQY